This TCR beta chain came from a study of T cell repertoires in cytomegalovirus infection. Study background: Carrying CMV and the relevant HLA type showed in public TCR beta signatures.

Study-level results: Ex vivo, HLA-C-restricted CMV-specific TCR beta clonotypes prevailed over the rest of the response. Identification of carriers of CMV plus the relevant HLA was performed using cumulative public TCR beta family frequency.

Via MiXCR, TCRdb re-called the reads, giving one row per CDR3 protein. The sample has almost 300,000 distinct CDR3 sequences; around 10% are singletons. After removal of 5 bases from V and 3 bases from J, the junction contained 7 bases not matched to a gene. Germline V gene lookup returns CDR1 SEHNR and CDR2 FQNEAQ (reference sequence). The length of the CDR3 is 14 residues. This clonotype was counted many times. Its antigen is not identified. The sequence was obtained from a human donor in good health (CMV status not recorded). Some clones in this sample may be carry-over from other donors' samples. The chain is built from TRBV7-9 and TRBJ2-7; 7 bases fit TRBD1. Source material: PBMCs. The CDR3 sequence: CASSRQGGNYEQYF. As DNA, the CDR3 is TGTGCCAGCAGCCGACAGGGTGGGAACTACGAGCAGTACTTC.